The next 10 T cell receptor beta chains were all read from a single sample in a study of T cells in Graves' hyperthyroidism and ophthalmopathy. From RNA transcripts, TCR beta CDR3 regions were amplified. In the first-round RT-PCR of the TCR CDR3, the HTBI primer set was used. TCRdb called the multiplex PCR reads again in MiXCR, with one record for every CDR3 protein. Among 700,000 or so distinct CDR3 sequences listed, 16% were seen once. The sequenced material came from blood. These receptors came from a man younger than 30 with Graves' hyperthyroidism.

This clonotype has at least ten counts. J is TRBJ2-1 and V is TRBV6-5, with TRBD2 matching 13 bases. CDR1 is MNHEY, CDR2 SVGAGI, per germline. V was clipped by 0 bases and J by 7 bases; unmatched bases: 3. The length of the CDR3 is 16 residues. The CDR3 here is CASSYSTSGRRNEQFF. In DNA, the CDR3 is TGTGCCAGCAGTTACTCGACTAGCGGGAGGAGGAATGAGCAGTTCTTC.

J is TRBJ2-7 and V is TRBV20-1, with 10 nucleotides matching TRBD2. In germline, CDR1 is DFQATT, CDR2 SNEGSKA (reference sequence). This CDR3 is 13 amino acids long. Unmatched junction bases numbered 2, after V lost 4 bases and J lost 2 bases. The CDR3 DNA reads as TGCAGTGCTATGAGCGGGAGGGCCTACGAGCAGTACTTC. Amino acid sequence: CSAMSGRAYEQYF.

The chain combines TRBV12-5 with TRBJ2-3; 7 nucleotides agree with TRBD1. Trimming removed 0 bases from V and 2 bases from J; junction bases left unmatched: 8. The CDR3 is 17 residues long. CDR1 and CDR2 from the germline V gene are LGHNT and FRNRAP. The CDR3 DNA reads as TGTGCTAGTGGTTTGGTACTTTCCGGGACAGACACAGATACGCAGTATTTT. It codes for CASGLVLSGTDTDTQYF.

This clonotype came up many times. J is TRBJ2-7 and V is TRBV12-5, with a tentative D call TRBD2 (6 bases). With 1 base removed from V and 6 bases from J, the gap between germline ends came to 10 bases. CDR3 length: 13 residues. Germline assignment: CDR1 LGHNT and CDR2 FRNRAP. CDR3 region: CASGLGGVSEQYF. The CDR3 nucleotides are TGTGCTAGTGGTTTGGGGGGGGTCAGCGAGCAGTACTTC.

This clonotype was detected a few times. The chain uses TRBV25-1 and TRBJ2-3; D uncertain. There are 11 residues in the CDR3. V gave up 8 bases and J gave up 13 bases, with 16 bases separating them. Germline-derived CDR1 and CDR2 are MGHDK and SYGVNS. The CDR3 DNA reads TGTGCCAGCTCCGGCGTGAGTGAGGAGTATTTT. It translates to CASSGVSEEYF.

With respect to this clonotype: Given a much more abundant clone one base away, this may be a read error. This chain joins TRBV28 and TRBJ2-2; no reliable D call. The germline V gene encodes CDR1 MDHEN and CDR2 SYDVKM. The V end lost 1 base, the J end lost 1 base, and 4 bases lay between the germline ends. The CDR3 is 14 amino acids. The CDR3 nucleotides read TGTGCCAGCAGTTTATTTGAGAACACCGGGGAGCTGTTTTTT. Its protein is CASSLFENTGELFF.

The J gene is TRBJ2-1, the V gene TRBV11-1; weak D call: TRBD1 (6 bases). CDR3 length: 15 residues. Germline lookup yields CDR1 SGHAT and CDR2 FQDESV (reference sequence). The V end was cut by 3 bases, the J end by 10 bases, with 19 bases between. CDR3 sequence: CASSLESSGVSEQFF. The DNA for the CDR3 is TGTGCCAGCAGCTTGGAGTCCTCAGGGGTCTCGGAGCAGTTCTTC.

This clonotype appeared a few times. The chain joins TRBV18 to TRBJ1-4; D gene unclear. Looked up from germline, CDR1 is KGHSH and CDR2 is LQKENI. The ends were cut back, 1 base at V and 3 bases at J, with 9 bases in the middle. This CDR3 has 15 amino acids. For the CDR3, the DNA is TGTGCCAGCTCACCACTACGGGAAGCTAATGAAAAACTGTTTTTT. Protein: CASSPLREANEKLFF.

The rearrangement uses TRBV29-1 and TRBJ2-5; D is ambiguous. This CDR3 has 14 residues. Germline lookup yields CDR1 SQVTM and CDR2 ANQGSEA. Trimming stripped 5 bases from V and 2 bases from J, with 15 bases between. CDR3: CSVLRADFQETQYF. The CDR3 nucleotides are TGCAGCGTTCTAAGGGCAGATTTTCAAGAGACCCAGTACTTC. Complete variable domain (other parts from reference TRBV29-1 and TRBJ2-5): SAVISQKPSRDICQRGTSLTIQCQVDSQVTMMFWYRQQPGQSLTLIATANQGSEATYESGFVIDKFPISRPNLTFSTLTVSNMSPEDSSIYLCSVLRADFQETQYFGPGTRLLVL.

This clonotype was seen many times. CDR3 amino acids: CASSLAMVTAKNIQYF. DNA for the CDR3: TGTGCCAGCAGTTTAGCGATGGTAACAGCCAAAAACATTCAGTACTTC. The V gene is TRBV12-3 or TRBV12-4, the J gene TRBJ2-4; no definite D call. The CDR3 totals 16 residues. V was pared by 0 bases and J by 0 bases, with 9 bases between.